Listed here is a single T cell receptor (beta chain). The V end was cut by 4 bases, the J end by 3 bases, with 10 bases between. The CDR3 is made up of 13 amino acids. Germline V gene lookup returns CDR1 SEHNR and CDR2 FQNEAQ (reference sequence). This sample stems from a study of shared clonotypes between healthy human individuals. Sequencing used immunoSEQ multiplex PCR; TCRdb keeps in-frame clones, though not all of them. The sample has about 2.2 million clones; around 93% are singletons. CD45RO negativity and positive selection for CCR7 defined naive CD8 cells, a population that excluded terminally differentiated effector memory CD45RA+ cells.

The receptor comes from a man aged 18 to 30 in good health. Some clones in this sample may be carry-over from other donors' samples. The sequenced sample was naive CD8+ T cells from PBMCs. This chain connects TRBV7-9 to TRBJ2-7; D gene unclear. The CDR3 DNA sequence: TGTGCCAGCAGCTCCACTATTAGCTACGAGCAGTACTTC. Translation: CASSSTISYEQYF.